A selection of T cell receptor beta chains follows, all from one sample in a study of blood T cell repertoires in COVID-19. This table comes from immunoSEQ multiplex PCR, and its TCRdb copy is limited to in-frame clones, with some not included. The sample lists 90,000 or so clones; roughly 80% were seen once. The sequenced sample consisted of peripheral blood. The source is a human donor in a cohort sampled during active COVID-19. CDR3s include the opening cysteine and the closing phenylalanine or tryptophan. Each record gives: clone size, D gene, J gene, V gene, CDR3 DNA, CDR3 protein. D genes are given only for firm matches. Clone size is given for some rows only: seen once, a few or many times, or a class if the clone is expanded.

clone size: -
D gene: -
J gene: TRBJ1-1
V gene: TRBV4-1
CDR3 DNA: TGCGCCAGCAGCCAAGTTCAGATAAACACTGAAGCTTTCTTT
CDR3 protein: CASSQVQINTEAFF

clone size: -
D gene: -
J gene: TRBJ2-2
V gene: TRBV29-1
CDR3 DNA: TGCAGCGTTGGGTGGGCACCCCGGACCGGGGAGCTGTTTTTT
CDR3 protein: CSVGWAPRTGELFF

clone size: -
D gene: TRBD1
J gene: TRBJ2-7
V gene: TRBV2
CDR3 DNA: TGTGCCAGCAGTCCGGGACAGGGCTTCTCCTACGAGCAGTACTTC
CDR3 protein: CASSPGQGFSYEQYF

clone size: -
D gene: TRBD1
J gene: TRBJ2-1
V gene: TRBV24-1
CDR3 DNA: TGTGCCACCAGTGATCCGGGACAGGGGTACTTTGAGCAGTTCTTC
CDR3 protein: CATSDPGQGYFEQFF

clone size: -
D gene: -
J gene: TRBJ2-7
V gene: TRBV28
CDR3 DNA: TGTGCCAGCAGTTTATCCGGGGTCGAGCAGTACTTC
CDR3 protein: CASSLSGVEQYF

clone size: -
D gene: -
J gene: TRBJ2-7
V gene: TRBV15
CDR3 DNA: TGTGCCACCAGCAGAGACTCACAGAGTTACGAGCAGTACTTC
CDR3 protein: CATSRDSQSYEQYF

clone size: -
D gene: -
J gene: TRBJ2-7
V gene: TRBV10-1
CDR3 DNA: TGCGCCAGCAGTCCCTCAGAAGGGAGGACTACTGACTACGAGCAGTACTTC
CDR3 protein: CASSPSEGRTTDYEQYF

clone size: -
D gene: TRBD2
J gene: TRBJ2-3
V gene: TRBV27
CDR3 DNA: TGTGCCAGCAGGCGACTAGCGGGAGACCCACTTAGCACAGATACGCAGTATTTT
CDR3 protein: CASRRLAGDPLSTDTQYF

clone size: -
D gene: -
J gene: TRBJ2-3
V gene: TRBV10-1
CDR3 DNA: TGCGCCAGCAGTCTAGGCCTAGCGAAGAGCACAGATACGCAGTATTTT
CDR3 protein: CASSLGLAKSTDTQYF

clone size: few
D gene: -
J gene: TRBJ2-2
V gene: TRBV6-2/TRBV6-3
CDR3 DNA: TGTGCCAGCAGTTACTCGAAGGGGCAGAACACCGGGGAGCTGTTTTTT
CDR3 protein: CASSYSKGQNTGELFF

clone size: -
D gene: TRBD2
J gene: TRBJ2-1
V gene: TRBV5-1
CDR3 DNA: TGCGCCAGCAGCTTGGGGGGGACTAGCATCGACAATGAGCAGTTCTTC
CDR3 protein: CASSLGGTSIDNEQFF

clone size: -
D gene: -
J gene: TRBJ1-2
V gene: TRBV19
CDR3 DNA: TGTGCCAGTAGTATTCACAGGGACGGCTACACCTTC
CDR3 protein: CASSIHRDGYTF

clone size: -
D gene: -
J gene: TRBJ1-1
V gene: TRBV18
CDR3 DNA: TGTGCCAGCTCACCAAGCCTGACAGGGAACACTGAAGCTTTCTTT
CDR3 protein: CASSPSLTGNTEAFF

clone size: -
D gene: -
J gene: TRBJ2-1
V gene: TRBV7-9
CDR3 DNA: TGTGCCAGCAGCTTAATCCATAGCCATGAGCAGTTCTTC
CDR3 protein: CASSLIHSHEQFF

clone size: -
D gene: TRBD2
J gene: TRBJ2-2
V gene: TRBV5-1
CDR3 DNA: TGCGCCAGCAGCTTGGTTAGGCGGGAGATGGACACCGGGGAGCTGTTTTTT
CDR3 protein: CASSLVRREMDTGELFF

clone size: -
D gene: -
J gene: TRBJ2-3
V gene: TRBV5-1
CDR3 DNA: TGCGCCAGCAGCTTGGAGGCGGCCGTGGATACGCAGTATTTT
CDR3 protein: CASSLEAAVDTQYF

clone size: -
D gene: -
J gene: TRBJ1-1
V gene: TRBV9
CDR3 DNA: TGTGCCAGCAGCGTACTATCGGGTGACACTGAAGCTTTCTTT
CDR3 protein: CASSVLSGDTEAFF

clone size: -
D gene: -
J gene: TRBJ1-3
V gene: TRBV5-4
CDR3 DNA: TGTGCCAGCAGCTTGGGGGCAGCCTCTGGAAACACCATATATTTT
CDR3 protein: CASSLGAASGNTIYF

clone size: -
D gene: -
J gene: TRBJ2-1
V gene: TRBV3-1/TRBV3-2
CDR3 DNA: TGTGCCAGCAGCCAACTAAACTTGGGCCCCTGGAATGAGCAGTTCTTC
CDR3 protein: CASSQLNLGPWNEQFF

clone size: -
D gene: TRBD2
J gene: TRBJ2-7
V gene: TRBV5-1
CDR3 DNA: TGCGCCAGCAGCTTGGTTGCGGGAGGGCCGGAATACGAGCAGTACTTC
CDR3 protein: CASSLVAGGPEYEQYF

clone size: -
D gene: TRBD2
J gene: TRBJ2-2
V gene: TRBV14
CDR3 DNA: TGTGCCAGCAGCCAAGTCGGGAGGGCCACCGGGGAGCTGTTTTTT
CDR3 protein: CASSQVGRATGELFF

clone size: many
D gene: TRBD1
J gene: TRBJ2-2
V gene: TRBV7-9
CDR3 DNA: TGTGCCAGCAGCTCCCAACAGGGGGCGACCGGGGAGCTGTTTTTT
CDR3 protein: CASSSQQGATGELFF

clone size: medium-sized
D gene: TRBD1
J gene: TRBJ1-2
V gene: TRBV19
CDR3 DNA: TGTGCCAGTAGTTTATCGGGACAGGGTGGCTATGGCTACACCTTC
CDR3 protein: CASSLSGQGGYGYTF

clone size: -
D gene: -
J gene: TRBJ1-5
V gene: TRBV7-2
CDR3 DNA: TGTGCCAGCAGCTTTGCCAGGGGTGGTCAGCCCCAGCATTTT
CDR3 protein: CASSFARGGQPQHF

clone size: -
D gene: TRBD2
J gene: TRBJ2-2
V gene: TRBV5-4
CDR3 DNA: TGTGCCAGCAGCTCGGGACTAGCGGAAAACACCGGGGAGCTGTTTTTT
CDR3 protein: CASSSGLAENTGELFF

clone size: -
D gene: TRBD2
J gene: TRBJ2-1
V gene: TRBV5-4
CDR3 DNA: TGTGCCAGCAGCGACGCTAGCGGGGGCCTCAACAATGAGCAGTTCTTC
CDR3 protein: CASSDASGGLNNEQFF

clone size: -
D gene: -
J gene: TRBJ2-7
V gene: TRBV9
CDR3 DNA: TGTGCCAGCAGCGTAGGGGGACCGACAGGCAACCTCTACGAGCAGTACTTC
CDR3 protein: CASSVGGPTGNLYEQYF

clone size: few
D gene: TRBD1
J gene: TRBJ1-2
V gene: TRBV18
CDR3 DNA: TGTGCCAGCTCACCACCGACAGGGGACTATGGCTACACCTTC
CDR3 protein: CASSPPTGDYGYTF

clone size: -
D gene: -
J gene: TRBJ2-4
V gene: TRBV28
CDR3 DNA: TGTGCCAGCAGTTTGACCCGGGGAGAGGGAGCCAAAAACATTCAGTACTTC
CDR3 protein: CASSLTRGEGAKNIQYF

clone size: -
D gene: -
J gene: TRBJ1-3
V gene: TRBV9
CDR3 DNA: TGTGCCAGCAGCCCCGGGTCGGCCAACTCTGGAAACACCATATATTTT
CDR3 protein: CASSPGSANSGNTIYF

clone size: -
D gene: TRBD2
J gene: TRBJ2-7
V gene: TRBV15
CDR3 DNA: TGTGCCACCAGTCCGCGGACTAGCGGGACCTACGAGCAGTACTTC
CDR3 protein: CATSPRTSGTYEQYF

clone size: -
D gene: TRBD2
J gene: TRBJ2-1
V gene: TRBV6-5
CDR3 DNA: TGTGCCAGCAGGATAGCGGGGGCGACCTACAATGAGCAGTTCTTC
CDR3 protein: CASRIAGATYNEQFF

clone size: -
D gene: TRBD1
J gene: TRBJ2-5
V gene: TRBV19
CDR3 DNA: TGTGCCAGTAGTAGTCAGGGGGCGTCGACCCAGTACTTC
CDR3 protein: CASSSQGASTQYF

clone size: -
D gene: -
J gene: TRBJ2-7
V gene: TRBV25-1
CDR3 DNA: TGTGCCAGCAGTGCTGGGGACAACGAATCCTACGAGCAGTACTTC
CDR3 protein: CASSAGDNESYEQYF

clone size: -
D gene: TRBD1
J gene: TRBJ2-2
V gene: TRBV24-1
CDR3 DNA: TGTGCCAGCGGACAGGGGGTGACCGGGGAGCTGTTTTTT
CDR3 protein: CASGQGVTGELFF

clone size: -
D gene: TRBD1
J gene: TRBJ2-7
V gene: TRBV2
CDR3 DNA: TGTGCCAGCACTGCAGACAGGGTTAATGAGCAGTACTTC
CDR3 protein: CASTADRVNEQYF

clone size: -
D gene: -
J gene: TRBJ2-3
V gene: TRBV19
CDR3 DNA: TGTGCCAGTAGTAGGGCCGTGGAAGTAGATACGCAGTATTTT
CDR3 protein: CASSRAVEVDTQYF

clone size: few
D gene: -
J gene: TRBJ1-2
V gene: TRBV7-9
CDR3 DNA: TGTGCCAGCAGCCCACGGACGGGAGGGGCTGTCGCCGGGGGCTACACCTTC
CDR3 protein: CASSPRTGGAVAGGYTF

clone size: -
D gene: -
J gene: TRBJ2-2
V gene: TRBV5-1
CDR3 DNA: TGCGCCAGCAGCTTGGCCGTACTCCAACCGAACACCGGGGAGCTGTTTTTT
CDR3 protein: CASSLAVLQPNTGELFF

clone size: -
D gene: -
J gene: TRBJ2-3
V gene: TRBV19
CDR3 DNA: TGTGCCAGTAGCCCAGTTGGAGGGACTTGGACAGATACGCAGTATTTT
CDR3 protein: CASSPVGGTWTDTQYF

clone size: -
D gene: TRBD2
J gene: TRBJ2-1
V gene: TRBV5-6
CDR3 DNA: TGTGCCAGCAGCGCAGGACTAGCTCCTCCTTTCAGCTCCTACAATGAGCAGTTCTTC
CDR3 protein: CASSAGLAPPFSSYNEQFF

clone size: -
D gene: TRBD1
J gene: TRBJ1-2
V gene: TRBV2
CDR3 DNA: TGTGCCAGCAGGAGTAATATCCGGACAGGGGGCTACTATGGCTACACCTTC
CDR3 protein: CASRSNIRTGGYYGYTF

clone size: -
D gene: TRBD2
J gene: TRBJ2-3
V gene: TRBV24-1
CDR3 DNA: TGTGCCACCAGTGATCCTACTAGCGGATACACAGATACGCAGTATTTT
CDR3 protein: CATSDPTSGYTDTQYF

clone size: -
D gene: TRBD1
J gene: TRBJ1-2
V gene: TRBV27
CDR3 DNA: TGTGCCAGCAGTTTGGCCGGGACAGGGAGAAACTATGGCTACACCTTC
CDR3 protein: CASSLAGTGRNYGYTF

clone size: -
D gene: TRBD1
J gene: TRBJ2-2
V gene: TRBV4-3
CDR3 DNA: TGCGCCAGCAGCTTGGACAGGGGGAACACCGGGGAGCTGTTTTTT
CDR3 protein: CASSLDRGNTGELFF

clone size: -
D gene: TRBD1
J gene: TRBJ1-6
V gene: TRBV2
CDR3 DNA: TGTGCCAGCAGTGAACTAGGGACAGACTCACCCCTCCACTTT
CDR3 protein: CASSELGTDSPLHF

clone size: -
D gene: -
J gene: TRBJ1-1
V gene: TRBV25-1
CDR3 DNA: TGTGCCAGCAGTGGAACGGGTTCCACTGAAGCTTTCTTT
CDR3 protein: CASSGTGSTEAFF

clone size: -
D gene: -
J gene: TRBJ1-1
V gene: TRBV11-2
CDR3 DNA: TGTGCCAGCAGCTTAGGAGACAGAATGAACACTGAAGCTTTCTTT
CDR3 protein: CASSLGDRMNTEAFF

clone size: -
D gene: TRBD2
J gene: TRBJ2-2
V gene: TRBV5-4
CDR3 DNA: TGTGCCAGCAGCTTGGGGACTAGCGGGAGGGGAACCGGGGAGCTGTTTTTT
CDR3 protein: CASSLGTSGRGTGELFF

clone size: -
D gene: TRBD2
J gene: TRBJ2-3
V gene: TRBV7-9
CDR3 DNA: TGTGCCAGCAGCTTAGGATTGAGGCAGGGAGGGACAGATACGCAGTATTTT
CDR3 protein: CASSLGLRQGGTDTQYF

clone size: -
D gene: -
J gene: TRBJ1-1
V gene: TRBV2
CDR3 DNA: TGTGCCAGCAGTGAATACACTGGAGGCGGAACTGAAGCTTTCTTT
CDR3 protein: CASSEYTGGGTEAFF

clone size: -
D gene: -
J gene: TRBJ1-1
V gene: TRBV12-3/TRBV12-4
CDR3 DNA: TGTGCCAGCATTAGCAGGGGGAACACTGAAGCTTTCTTT
CDR3 protein: CASISRGNTEAFF